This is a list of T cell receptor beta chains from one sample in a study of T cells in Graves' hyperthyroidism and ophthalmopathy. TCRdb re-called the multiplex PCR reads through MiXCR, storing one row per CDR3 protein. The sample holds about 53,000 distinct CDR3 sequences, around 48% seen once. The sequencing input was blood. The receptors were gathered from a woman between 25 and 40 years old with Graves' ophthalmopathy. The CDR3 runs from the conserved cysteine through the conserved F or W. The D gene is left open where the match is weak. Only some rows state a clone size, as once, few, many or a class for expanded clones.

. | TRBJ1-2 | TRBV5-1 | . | CASSLAGAEGYTF | TGCGCCAGCAGCTTGGCGGGGGCAGAGGGCTATACCTTC
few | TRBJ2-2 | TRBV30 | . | CAWRNTGELFF | TGTGCCTGGAGAAACACCGGGGAGCTGTTTTTT
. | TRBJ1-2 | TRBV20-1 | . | CSKSPVNYGYTF | TGCAGTAAAAGTCCAGTAAACTATGGCTACACCTTC
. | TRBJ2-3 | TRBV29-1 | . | CSVGGARGYTDTQYF | TGCAGCGTTGGGGGGGCGCGGGGTTACACAGATACGCAGTATTTT
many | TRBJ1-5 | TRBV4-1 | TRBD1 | CASSQTGPYQPQHF | TGCGCCAGCAGCCAGACAGGGCCCTATCAGCCCCAGCATTTT
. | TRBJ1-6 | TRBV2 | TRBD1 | CASSARTGEISPLHF | TGTGCCAGCAGTGCGAGGACAGGGGAAATCTCACCCCTCCACTTT
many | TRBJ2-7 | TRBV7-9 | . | CASSPSAYEQYF | TGTGCCAGCAGCCCTAGTGCCTACGAGCAGTACTTC
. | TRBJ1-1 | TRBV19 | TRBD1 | CASSGRGLQNTEAFF | TGTGCCAGTAGTGGCAGGGGGCTACAGAACACTGAGGCTTTCTTT
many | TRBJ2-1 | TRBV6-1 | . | CASSPLGNEQFF | TGTGCCAGCAGTCCCCTGGGAAATGAGCAGTTCTTC
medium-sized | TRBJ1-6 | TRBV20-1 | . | CSARDLVGSPLHF | TGCAGTGCTAGAGATCTGGTTGGTTCACCCCTCCACTTT
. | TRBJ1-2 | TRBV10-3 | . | CAISEPGATYGYTF | TGTGCCATCAGTGAACCAGGGGCGACCTATGGCTACACCTTC
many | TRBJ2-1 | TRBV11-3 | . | CASSLTHLGYNEQFF | TGTGCCAGCAGCTTAACTCACCTAGGGTACAATGAGCAGTTCTTC
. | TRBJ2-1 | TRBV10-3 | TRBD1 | CAIGTEAYNEQFF | TGTGCCATCGGGACAGAAGCTTACAATGAGCAGTTCTTC
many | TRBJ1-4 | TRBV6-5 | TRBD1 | CASSYLGTGAGANEKLFF | TGTGCCAGCAGTTACCTGGGGACAGGGGCAGGGGCTAATGAAAAACTGTTTTTT
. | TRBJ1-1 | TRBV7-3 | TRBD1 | CASSFGTANTEAFF | TGTGCCAGCAGCTTCGGGACAGCCAACACTGAAGCTTTCTTT
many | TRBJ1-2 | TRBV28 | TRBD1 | CATSLYAGGNYGYTF | TGTGCCACCAGTTTATATGCAGGGGGCAACTATGGCTACACCTTC
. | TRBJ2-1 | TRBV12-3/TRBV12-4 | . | CAGRPTESSYNEQFF | TGTGCCGGTCGGCCAACGGAGAGCTCCTACAATGAGCAGTTCTTC
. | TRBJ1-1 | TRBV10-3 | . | CAIRTGTEAFF | TGTGCCATCAGGACAGGAACCGAAGCTTTCTTT
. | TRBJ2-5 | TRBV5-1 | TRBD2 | CASSHGYASGAAGTQYF | TGCGCCAGCAGCCATGGCTACGCTAGCGGGGCGGCGGGGACCCAGTACTTC
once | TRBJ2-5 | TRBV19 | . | CASSPWTQYF | TGTGCCAGTAGTCCATGGACCCAGTACTTC
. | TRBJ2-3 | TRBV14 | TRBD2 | CASSQDGYAGGIWDEQYF | TGTGCCAGCAGCCAAGATGGGTACGCGGGAGGGATATGGGATGAGCAGTATTTT
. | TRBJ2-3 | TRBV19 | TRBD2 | CASSIEREGADTQYF | TGTGCCAGTAGTATTGAGCGGGAGGGGGCAGATACGCAGTATTTT
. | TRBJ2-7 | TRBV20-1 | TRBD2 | CSVASGRGNEQYF | TGCAGTGTGGCTAGCGGGAGAGGAAACGAGCAGTACTTC
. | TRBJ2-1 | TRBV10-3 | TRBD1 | CAIRTGENEQFF | TGTGCCATCAGGACAGGGGAAAATGAGCAGTTCTTC
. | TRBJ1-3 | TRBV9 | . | CASSSLGSGNSIYF | TGTGCCAGCAGTAGTTTAGGCTCTGGAAACTCCATATATTTT
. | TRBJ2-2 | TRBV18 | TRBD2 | CASSLRLAGGTGELFF | TGTGCCAGCTCACTTCGACTAGCGGGGGGCACCGGGGAGCTGTTTTTT
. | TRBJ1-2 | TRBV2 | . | CASSEGRAYGYTF | TGTGCCAGCAGTGAAGGCAGGGCCTATGGCTACACCTTC
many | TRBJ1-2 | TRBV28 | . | CASEFPNYGYTF | TGTGCCAGTGAGTTCCCTAACTATGGCTACACCTTC
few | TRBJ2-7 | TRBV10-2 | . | CASSPALSYEQYF | TGCGCCAGTTCCCCAGCGTTATCCTACGAGCAGTACTTC
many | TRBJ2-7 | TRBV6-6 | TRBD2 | CASSFMRTSGRVVHEQYF | TGTGCCAGCAGTTTTATGCGGACTAGCGGGAGAGTGGTGCACGAGCAGTACTTC
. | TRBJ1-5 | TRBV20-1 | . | CSATRGGNTDTQHF | TGCAGTGCAACAAGAGGGGGGAACACAGATACGCAGCATTTT
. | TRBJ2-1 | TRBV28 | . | CASTVEGCEQFF | TGTGCCAGCACTGTAGAGGGATGTGAGCAGTTCTTC
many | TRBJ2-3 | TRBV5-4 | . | CASSAVTDTQYF | TGTGCCAGCAGCGCCGTCACAGATACGCAGTATTTT
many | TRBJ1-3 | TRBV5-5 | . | CASSWDFLSGNTIYF | TGTGCCAGCAGCTGGGACTTTCTCTCTGGAAACACCATATATTTT
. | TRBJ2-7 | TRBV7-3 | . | CASRSGSGEQYF | TGTGCCAGCAGGTCAGGGTCCGGCGAGCAATACTTC
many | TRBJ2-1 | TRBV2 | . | CASNQRGEQFF | TGTGCCAGCAACCAGAGAGGTGAGCAGTTCTTC
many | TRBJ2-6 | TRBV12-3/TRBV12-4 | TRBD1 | CASSYGQGHSGANVLTF | TGTGCCAGCAGCTACGGACAGGGCCACTCTGGGGCCAACGTCCTGACTTTC
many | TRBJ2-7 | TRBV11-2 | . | CASSQIPGALGSYEQYF | TGTGCCAGCAGCCAAATTCCTGGGGCCCTAGGCTCCTACGAGCAGTACTTC
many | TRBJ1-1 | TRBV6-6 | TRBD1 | CASSYIGQGVKGKAFF | TGTGCCAGCAGTTACATTGGACAGGGAGTTAAGGGCAAAGCTTTCTTT
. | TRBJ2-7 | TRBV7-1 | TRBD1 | CASSSPPGQGAYEQYF | TGTGCCAGCAGCTCACCCCCGGGACAGGGGGCTTACGAGCAGTACTTC
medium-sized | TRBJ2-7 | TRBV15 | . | CATSRVRAGRNEQYF | TGTGCCACCAGCAGAGTTAGGGCAGGGAGGAACGAGCAGTACTTC
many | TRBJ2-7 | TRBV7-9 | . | CASSLAEGKGEQYF | TGTGCCAGCAGCTTAGCTGAGGGTAAGGGCGAGCAGTACTTC
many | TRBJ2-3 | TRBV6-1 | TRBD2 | CASSEFSGLTDTQYF | TGTGCCAGCAGTGAATTTAGCGGGCTCACAGATACGCAGTATTTT
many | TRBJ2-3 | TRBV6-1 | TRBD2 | CASRGGLAGGTDTQYF | TGTGCCAGCAGGGGCGGGCTAGCGGGAGGGACAGATACGCAGTATTTT
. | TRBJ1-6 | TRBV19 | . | CASSKEGVNSPLHF | TGTGCCAGTAGTAAAGAGGGAGTAAATTCACCCCTCCACTTT
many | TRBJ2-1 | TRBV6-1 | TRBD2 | CASSELAGGPDEQFF | TGTGCCAGCAGTGAATTAGCGGGAGGGCCGGATGAGCAGTTCTTC
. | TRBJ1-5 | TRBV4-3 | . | CASSQDGYNQPQHF | TGCGCCAGCAGCCAAGACGGTTACAATCAGCCCCAGCATTTT
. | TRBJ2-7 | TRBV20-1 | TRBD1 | CSARGTGTYEQYF | TGCAGTGCTAGAGGGACAGGGACCTACGAGCAGTACTTC
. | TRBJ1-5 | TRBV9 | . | CASSAESWGGGSNQPQHF | TGTGCCAGCAGCGCCGAGTCCTGGGGAGGGGGGAGCAATCAGCCCCAGCATTTT
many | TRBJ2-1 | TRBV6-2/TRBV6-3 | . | CASSRDRISYNEQFF | TGTGCCAGCAGTAGGGATAGAATCTCCTACAATGAGCAGTTCTTC
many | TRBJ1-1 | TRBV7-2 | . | CASSTGLGDEAFF | TGTGCCAGCAGCACGGGGCTGGGAGACGAAGCTTTCTTT
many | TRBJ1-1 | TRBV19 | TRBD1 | CASSRDRVTEAFF | TGTGCCAGTAGCCGGGACAGGGTGACTGAAGCTTTCTTT